What follows describes a single TCR beta chain. The antigen remains undetermined. With baseline, cycle 4 day 1, and cycle 7 day 1 as timepoints, blood was sampled. The record originates from a study of OX40 agonist ivuxolimab in advanced cancers. Study summary: An agonistic anti-OX40 (CD134) antibody, ivuxolimab, was used to treat the patients. Participants could have had prior anti-PD-1, anti-PD-L1 or anti-CTLA-4 therapy, and roughly 40% had some.

Findings of the study overall: Clonal expansion from baseline to week 6 occurred in both CD4+ and CD8+ T cells.

With 3 bases clipped from V and 2 bases from J, the junction kept 9 bases outside the gene matches. The CDR3 runs to 17 residues. CDR1 and CDR2 (germline): SGHAT, FQNNGV. Sequencing used immunoSEQ multiplex PCR; TCRdb keeps in-frame clones, though not all of them. The sample consists of 55,000 to 85,000 clones, 92% of them appearing once. Sample: CD4+ or CD8+ T cells sorted from blood, taken in a trial of the OX40 agonist ivuxolimab. The sequence was obtained from an adult with an advanced solid tumor such as melanoma, head and neck, liver or kidney cancer. This chain connects TRBV11-2 to TRBJ2-3, with 9 bases lining up with TRBD2. The CDR3 sequence: CASSFPGPSGTTDTQYF. Written as DNA, the CDR3 is TGTGCCAGCAGCTTCCCGGGGCCTAGCGGGACCACAGATACGCAGTATTTT. Combining the CDR3 with reference TRBV11-2 and TRBJ2-3 gives the whole variable domain EAGVAQSPRYKIIEKRQSVAFWCNPISGHATLYWYQQILGQGPKLLIQFQNNGVVDDSQLPKDRFSAERLKGVDSTLKIQPAKLEDSAVYLCASSFPGPSGTTDTQYFGPGTRLTVL.